These 32 T cell receptor beta chains originate from one sample sequenced in a study of shared clonotypes between healthy human individuals. Naivety among CD8 cells was defined by CD45RO negativity and positive CCR7 selection, thereby excluding terminally differentiated effector memory CD45RA+ cells. Produced via immunoSEQ multiplex PCR; TCRdb's table is partial and in-frame only. The sample carries 1.5 million to 2.5 million clones, roughly 94% recorded once. Sequencing input: naive CD8+ T cells sorted from blood. The receptors originated from a young man in good health.

The CDR3 sequence is CASSTSGRRETQYF. As DNA, the CDR3 is TGTGCCAGCAGTACTAGCGGGAGGAGAGAGACCCAGTACTTC. The chain employs TRBV27 and TRBJ2-5, with 12 bases aligning to TRBD2. The CDR3 length is 14 residues. After removal of 5 bases from V and 4 bases from J, the junction contained 2 bases not matched to a gene. Germline V gives CDR1 MNHEY, CDR2 SMNVEV (reference sequence).

This sequence joins TRBV13 and TRBJ2-7, with D perhaps matching TRBD1 (6 bases). V shed 5 bases and J shed 1 base, with 12 bases lying between them. The CDR3 runs 14 residues. Germline V gives CDR1 PRHDT, CDR2 FYEKMQ (reference sequence). This CDR3 reads CASSQDRLSYEQYF. DNA of the CDR3: TGTGCCAGCAGCCAGGACAGATTATCCTACGAGCAGTACTTC.

This sequence joins TRBV27 and TRBJ1-5; no definite D call. The V and J ends lost 4 bases and 3 bases respectively, with 13 bases between them. The CDR3 loop spans 15 amino acids. Per germline, CDR1 MNHEY and CDR2 SMNVEV (reference sequence). The CDR3 reads CASSSPDHLNQPQHF. The CDR3, as DNA: TGTGCCAGCAGTTCCCCGGACCATCTCAATCAGCCCCAGCATTTT.

The rearrangement uses TRBV5-4 and TRBJ2-2; TRBD1 agrees at 7 bases. CDR3 size: 16 residues. Germline values: CDR1 SGHNT, CDR2 YYREEE (reference sequence). V lost 0 bases, J lost 1 base, and 3 bases stayed unmatched. CDR3 amino acids: CASSLGSGGNTGELFF. Written as DNA, the CDR3 is TGTGCCAGCAGCTTGGGGTCAGGGGGGAACACCGGGGAGCTGTTTTTT.

The chain uses TRBV5-1 and TRBJ2-3, with TRBD2 identical over 13 bases. Unmatched junction bases numbered 10, after V lost 4 bases and J lost 5 bases. The length of the CDR3 is 17 residues. Germline lookup yields CDR1 SGHRS and CDR2 YFSETQ. CDR3 DNA: TGCGCCAGCAGCCCGGCACTAGCGGGAGGGCCCGTAGATACGCAGTATTTT. Its translation: CASSPALAGGPVDTQYF.

The chain employs TRBV25-1 and TRBJ2-2; D ambiguous. Deletions cut 8 bases from V and 5 bases from J, with 6 bases between. Germline lookup yields CDR1 MGHDK and CDR2 SYGVNS. This CDR3 spans 11 amino acids. The CDR3 nucleotides read TGTGCCAGCTCGGAAACCGGGGAGCTGTTTTTT. Its protein is CASSETGELFF.

The V and J genes are TRBV4-2 and TRBJ2-7, with TRBD1 matching over 9 bases. The CDR3 totals 16 residues. V lost 3 bases to trimming and J lost 3 bases; unmatched junction nucleotides: 9. CDR1 and CDR2 from the germline V gene are LGHNA and YNFKEQ. The CDR3 DNA sequence: TGTGCCAGCAGCCATCGCCGGGACAGGGAAAACTACGAGCAGTACTTC. It specifies CASSHRRDRENYEQYF.

As regards this clone: The same CDR3 also results from other DNA sequences found in this sample. The chain links TRBV27 to TRBJ2-2; D gene ambiguous. Deletions cut 0 bases from V and 4 bases from J, with 3 bases between. The CDR3 covers 13 residues. Per germline, CDR1 MNHEY and CDR2 SMNVEV (reference sequence). The CDR3 here is CASSLSPTGELFF. DNA of the CDR3: TGTGCCAGCAGTTTATCTCCCACCGGGGAGCTGTTTTTT.

The chain uses TRBV5-6 and TRBJ1-5; D possibly corresponds to TRBD1 (6 bases). The CDR3 contains 14 residues. The germline CDR1 and CDR2 sequences are SGHDT and YYEEEE. Trimming pared 0 bases from V and 9 bases from J, leaving 13 bases between. The CDR3, as DNA: TGTGCCAGCAGCTTGGAAGGGGGAGGGTTGCCCCAGCATTTT. The encoded protein is CASSLEGGGLPQHF. The full variable domain, in which reference TRBV5-6 and TRBJ1-5 provide the parts outside the CDR3, is DAGVTQSPTHLIKTRGQQVTLRCSPKSGHDTVSWYQQALGQGPQFIFQYYEEEERQRGNFPDRFSGHQFPNYSSELNVNALLLGDSALYLCASSLEGGGLPQHFGDGTRLSIL.

In its sample, this clone was seen once. The V gene is TRBV27, the J gene TRBJ2-1; 7 bases agree with TRBD2. CDR1 is MNHEY and CDR2 is SMNVEV in the germline V gene (reference sequence). After removal of 3 bases from V and 4 bases from J, the junction contained 6 bases not matched to a gene. CDR3 length equals 15 residues. The CDR3 region is CASSFRDYGYNEQFF. The DNA for the CDR3 is TGTGCCAGCAGTTTCCGGGACTACGGTTACAATGAGCAGTTCTTC.

This clone was picked up one time. This chain connects TRBV29-1 to TRBJ2-3, with 7 bases fitting TRBD2. V gave up 4 bases and J gave up 5 bases; unmatched junction bases: 6. Germline-derived CDR1 and CDR2 are SQVTM and ANQGSEA. The length of the CDR3 is 13 residues. The DNA of the CDR3 is TGCAGCGTTGCTCTGGGGGGGTTAGATACGCAGTATTTT. This codes for CSVALGGLDTQYF.

V gene TRBV7-8 combines with J gene TRBJ2-7; D gene unclear. V was trimmed by 5 bases and J by 0 bases, leaving 5 bases between them. This CDR3 contains 12 residues. Germline V CDR1 and CDR2: SGHVS, FQNEAQ. In DNA form, the CDR3 reads TGTGCCAGCAGCCCGATCTCCTACGAGCAGTACTTC. This codes for CASSPISYEQYF.

J is TRBJ1-4 and V is TRBV7-9, with a weak D call TRBD1 (6 bases). This CDR3 spans 14 amino acids. The germline V and J ends were trimmed by 5 bases and 7 bases, with 14 bases remaining between them. The V gene's germline CDR1 is SEHNR and CDR2 FQNEAQ (reference sequence). The CDR3 DNA is TGTGCCAGCAGCCCGGTGGAACAGGGTGAAAAACTGTTTTTT. Translated: CASSPVEQGEKLFF.

As regards this clone: Distinct nucleotide sequences in the sample also encode this CDR3. The genes are TRBV5-4 and TRBJ2-7, with no clear D. Trimming shortened V by 0 bases and J by 2 bases, and 6 bases separated the two germline ends. The CDR3 consists of 13 residues. CDR1 SGHNT and CDR2 YYREEE come from the germline V gene (reference sequence). The CDR3 protein is CASSLGRAYEQYF. The CDR3 DNA is TGTGCCAGCAGCTTGGGGAGAGCCTACGAGCAGTACTTC.

The chain links TRBV15 to TRBJ2-5; TRBD2 matches at 10 bases. The trim removed 0 bases at V and 5 bases at J, leaving 6 bases unmatched. The length of the CDR3 is 16 residues. The germline V gene encodes CDR1 LNHNV and CDR2 YYDKDF (reference sequence). The CDR3 bases are TGTGCCACCAGCAGAGATTTTCTAGCGGGAGCGGAGACCCAGTACTTC. Encoded protein: CATSRDFLAGAETQYF.

The chain joins TRBV10-2 to TRBJ2-3; D is unresolved. The germline V and J ends were trimmed by 2 bases and 1 base, with 10 bases remaining between them. Germline CDR1 WSHSY, CDR2 SAAADI. The CDR3 loop spans 15 amino acids. The CDR3 DNA follows: TGCGCCAGCAGTGAGCCCCAAAAGGGCACAGATACGCAGTATTTT. Translating it yields CASSEPQKGTDTQYF.

To note about this clone: Other DNA variants within this sample encode the same CDR3. The chain recombines TRBV4-3 with TRBJ2-7, with 7 bases aligning to TRBD1. V gave up 0 bases and J gave up 3 bases; unmatched junction bases: 2. Germline loops: CDR1 LGHNA, CDR2 YSLEER. The CDR3 length is 14 residues. This CDR3 is CASSQEGQSYEQYF. The CDR3 DNA sequence: TGCGCCAGCAGCCAAGAGGGACAGAGCTACGAGCAGTACTTC.

This chain joins TRBV14 and TRBJ2-5; 9 bases are a match to TRBD2. V was clipped by 3 bases and J by 2 bases; unmatched bases: 4. There are 15 residues in the CDR3. The germline gives CDR1 SGHDN, CDR2 FVKESK. The CDR3 nucleotides read TGTGCCAGCAGCCAGGGGGCGGGAGGGCAAGAGACCCAGTACTTC. It translates to CASSQGAGGQETQYF.

On this clone itself: One junction end does not reproduce the germline sequence, and a read error may be involved. The gene calls are TRBV6-6 and TRBJ2-7; TRBD1 matches 7 bases. Germline V gives CDR1 MNHNY, CDR2 SVGAGI (reference sequence). The CDR3 loop spans 14 amino acids. CDR3 coding DNA: TGTGCCAGCAGTGACTCAGGGGGTCTAGGAGAGCAGTACTTC. This codes for CASSDSGGLGEQYF.

This clone was seen just once. This sample includes further DNA sequences coding for the same CDR3. The chain is built from TRBV19 and TRBJ2-7; tentatively, D is TRBD1 or TRBD2 (5 bases each). The CDR3 spans 13 residues. Germline values: CDR1 LNHDA, CDR2 SQIVND (reference sequence). The germline V and J ends were trimmed by 4 bases and 3 bases, with 10 bases remaining between them. This CDR3 reads CASSNRGSYEQYF. The CDR3 DNA reads TGTGCCAGTAGTAACCGGGGCAGCTACGAGCAGTACTTC.

The chain uses TRBV27 and TRBJ2-1; 7 bases are shared with TRBD1. Germline values: CDR1 MNHEY, CDR2 SMNVEV (reference sequence). The V and J ends lost 5 bases and 0 bases, in that order; junction bases with no gene match: 10. This CDR3 region has 17 residues. The CDR3 region has the DNA TGTGCCAGCAGTCCTCAGGGGGTAATGAGCTCCTACAATGAGCAGTTCTTC. It yields the protein CASSPQGVMSSYNEQFF.

The genes are TRBV25-1 and TRBJ2-5; D call uncertain. The J call is uncertain, as TRBJ2-7 better fits the DNA end. Germline V gene lookup returns CDR1 MGHDK and CDR2 SYGVNS. The CDR3 spans 15 residues. The CDR3 reads CASSEGSLSSYEQYF. In DNA, the CDR3 is TGTGCCAGCAGTGAGGGAAGCCTGAGCTCCTACGAGCAGTACTTC.

This rearrangement joins TRBV5-1 to TRBJ1-2; tentative D call: TRBD1 (5 bases). CDR1 is SGHRS and CDR2 is YFSETQ in the germline V gene. This CDR3 comprises 11 residues. V lost 4 bases and J 6 bases, leaving 7 bases between the germline ends. CDR3 in amino acids: CASSAGHGYTF. CDR3 DNA sequence: TGCGCCAGCAGCGCGGGGCATGGCTACACCTTC.

The V gene is TRBV4-1, the J gene TRBJ2-1, with 10 bases that match TRBD2. This CDR3 is built from 14 residues. Trimming removed 8 bases from V and 9 bases from J; junction bases left unmatched: 10. Germline V gene sequence: CDR1 MGHRA, CDR2 YSYEKL. As DNA, the CDR3 is TGCGCCAGCGCCGTTTCTAGCGGGGGCGGTGAGCAGTTCTTC. The encoded protein is CASAVSSGGGEQFF.

V usage is TRBV15 and J usage is TRBJ1-1, with 7 bases that match TRBD1. Germline V gene lookup returns CDR1 LNHNV and CDR2 YYDKDF (reference sequence). There are 14 residues in the CDR3. Trimming took 3 bases from V and 5 from J; bases not matched to a gene: 6. The CDR3 is CATSSGQGVTEAFF. In DNA, the CDR3 is TGTGCCACCAGCAGCGGTCAGGGGGTAACTGAAGCTTTCTTT.

This chain connects TRBV9 to TRBJ1-5; D is perhaps TRBD1 (5 bases). Trimming stripped 0 bases from V and 7 bases from J, with 14 bases between. The CDR3 is 15 residues long. CDR1 and CDR2 (germline): SGDLS, YYNGEE. The chain's CDR3 is CASSVDGGNGQPQHF. In DNA form, the CDR3 reads TGTGCCAGCAGCGTAGATGGGGGAAACGGCCAGCCCCAGCATTTT.

The chain combines TRBV29-1 with TRBJ2-1; 7 bases fit TRBD2. The CDR3 length is 14 residues. Germline lookup yields CDR1 SQVTM and CDR2 ANQGSEA. V lost 3 bases, J lost 3 bases, and 5 bases stayed unmatched. CDR3 coding DNA: TGCAGCGTTGAGGCGGGAGAGGTCTACAATGAGCAGTTCTTC. This encodes CSVEAGEVYNEQFF.

This clone has just one count. This sequence joins TRBV9 and TRBJ1-1, with a tentative D call TRBD1 (5 bases). The CDR3 contains 15 residues. Germline CDR1 is SGDLS and CDR2 is YYNGEE. V shed 4 bases and J shed 0 bases, with 13 bases lying between them. CDR3 sequence reads: CASSTAPGLNTEAFF. CDR3 coding DNA: TGTGCCAGCAGCACGGCACCAGGGCTGAACACTGAAGCTTTCTTT.

DNA for the CDR3: TGCAGCATGAGGGGGATGATCGGGTACGAGCAGTACTTC. As protein: CSMRGMIGYEQYF. The chain carries TRBV29-1 and TRBJ2-7, with D maybe TRBD1 (6 bases). Germline values: CDR1 SQVTM, CDR2 ANQGSEA. The CDR3 runs 13 residues. The V end lost 8 bases, the J end lost 4 bases, and 18 bases lay between the germline ends.

This chain connects TRBV11-2 to TRBJ2-5; TRBD1 aligns across 8 bases. The CDR3 length is 16 residues. The ends lost 1 base at V and 1 base at J; junction bases unmatched: 5. CDR1 and CDR2 (germline): SGHAT, FQNNGV. CDR3 nucleotides: TGTGCCAGCAGCTTAGGCCCCGGGACAGGCCAAGAGACCCAGTACTTC. Encoded protein: CASSLGPGTGQETQYF.

The chain combines TRBV4-1 with TRBJ2-5; a possible D gene is TRBD1 (6 bases). Germline CDR1 MGHRA, CDR2 YSYEKL. Between the trimmed V and J ends, which lost 1 base and 5 bases, there was a span of 17 bases. CDR3 length: 16 residues. The CDR3 loop reads CASSQGGQGIWETQYF. As DNA, the CDR3 is TGCGCCAGCAGCCAAGGGGGGCAGGGGATTTGGGAGACCCAGTACTTC.

The chain recombines TRBV6-4 with TRBJ2-2; no firm D call. This CDR3 contains 14 residues. The germline V gene has CDR1 MRHNA and CDR2 SNTAGT. Trimming shortened V by 3 bases and J by 6 bases, and 11 bases separated the two germline ends. The CDR3 loop is CASSENVGPGELFF. The CDR3 DNA reads as TGTGCCAGCAGTGAGAATGTGGGCCCCGGGGAGCTGTTTTTT.